The 9 T cell receptor beta chains in this list originate from one sample, sequenced in a study of cytomegalovirus exposure and HLA in healthy donors. Primers: 60 Vbeta forward and 13 Jbeta reverse. Measured with immunoSEQ multiplex PCR; TCRdb has only the in-frame clones, and not every one. Its table lists 200,000 or so clones. Sequencing input: PBMCs. The receptors come from a boy aged 5-17 years in good health and CMV-seronegative.

In DNA form, the CDR3 reads TGTGCCAGCAGTTACTCGAACAGGGGGGCTGGAAACACCATATATTTT. This gives the protein CASSYSNRGAGNTIYF. J is TRBJ1-3 and V is TRBV6-5, with 8 nucleotides matching TRBD1. The ends lost 0 bases at V and 2 bases at J; junction bases unmatched: 3. From germline, CDR1 is MNHEY and CDR2 SVGAGI. This CDR3 is built from 16 residues.

The V call is TRBV30, the J call TRBJ2-7, with a tentative D call TRBD1 (6 bases). The germline V and J ends were trimmed by 8 bases and 4 bases, with 21 bases remaining between them. Germline lookup yields CDR1 GTSNPN and CDR2 SVGIG (reference sequence). This CDR3 has 14 residues. The CDR3 region has the DNA TGTGCCATAAACCTGGACAGCCTCCCTTACGAGCAGTACTTC. This codes for CAINLDSLPYEQYF.

The chain has TRBV5-1 and TRBJ2-5; 13 positions agree with TRBD2. Germline values: CDR1 SGHRS, CDR2 YFSETQ. The CDR3 is 18 amino acids. V was clipped by 4 bases and J by 2 bases; unmatched bases: 11. CDR3 protein: CASSPWVPGLAGQETQYF. The CDR3 DNA reads as TGCGCCAGCAGCCCGTGGGTCCCGGGACTAGCGGGGCAAGAGACCCAGTACTTC.

The CDR3 loop reads CAISDTGGSETQYF. As DNA, the CDR3 is TGTGCCATCAGTGACACAGGGGGATCGGAGACCCAGTACTTC. V is TRBV10-3 and J is TRBJ2-5; 8 bases align to TRBD1. The CDR3 runs to 14 residues. Trimming took 3 bases from V and 5 from J; bases not matched to a gene: 5. Per the germline V gene, CDR1 is ENHRY and CDR2 is SYGVKD.

The CDR3 sequence: CASSGGLAGPNEQFF. The DNA of the CDR3 is TGTGCCAGCAGTGGGGGACTAGCGGGTCCCAATGAGCAGTTCTTC. This sequence joins TRBV6-4 and TRBJ2-1, with 12 positions matching TRBD2. Germline CDR1 and CDR2: MRHNA and SNTAGT. CDR3 length: 15 amino acids. V lost 4 bases and J lost 6; bases outside the gene matches: 4.

The gene calls are TRBV6-1 and TRBJ1-5, with D hard to call. V lost 6 bases to trimming and J lost 6 bases, with 15 bases between them. Germline V gives CDR1 MNHNS, CDR2 SASEGT. The CDR3 covers 14 residues. CDR3 sequence (DNA): TGTGCCAGCAGGGGCGGGGAGGGCGGTCAGCCCCAGCATTTT. This sequence encodes CASRGGEGGQPQHF.

This chain connects TRBV6-1 to TRBJ1-5; D is undetermined. Germline CDR1 reads MNHNS; CDR2 reads SASEGT. Trimming took 11 bases from V and 6 from J, leaving 14 bases between them. The CDR3 totals 12 residues. The chain's CDR3 is CASDLGSQPQHF. The DNA for the CDR3 is TGTGCCTCCGACCTTGGGAGTCAGCCCCAGCATTTT.

The J gene is TRBJ1-5, the V gene TRBV4-1, with D possibly being TRBD1 (5 bases). The V end was cut by 0 bases, the J end by 11 bases, with 17 bases between. The germline V gene has CDR1 MGHRA and CDR2 YSYEKL. The CDR3 totals 15 residues. CDR3 residues: CASSQDRGEVRAQHF. The DNA of the CDR3 is TGCGCCAGCAGCCAAGATCGAGGGGAGGTTAGAGCCCAGCATTTT.

The rearrangement links TRBV5-4 to TRBJ2-7, with a weak D call TRBD1 (6 bases). V was pared by 2 bases and J by 5 bases, with 20 bases between. Germline CDR1 SGHNT, CDR2 YYREEE (reference sequence). This CDR3 spans 16 amino acids. DNA for the CDR3: TGTGCCAGCAGCTTTAGAAAGGACAGACCTAACCACGAGCAGTACTTC. Protein: CASSFRKDRPNHEQYF.